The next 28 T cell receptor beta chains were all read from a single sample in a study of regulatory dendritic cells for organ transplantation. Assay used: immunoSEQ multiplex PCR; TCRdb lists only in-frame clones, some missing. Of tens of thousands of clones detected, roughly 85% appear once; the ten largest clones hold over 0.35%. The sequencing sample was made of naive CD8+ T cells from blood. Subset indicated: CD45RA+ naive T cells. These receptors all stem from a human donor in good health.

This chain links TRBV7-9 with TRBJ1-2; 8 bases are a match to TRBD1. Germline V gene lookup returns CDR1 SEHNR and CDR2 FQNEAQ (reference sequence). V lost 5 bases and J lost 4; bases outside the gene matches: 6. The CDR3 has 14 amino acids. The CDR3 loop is CASSAGQGIYGYTF. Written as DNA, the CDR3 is TGTGCCAGCAGCGCCGGACAGGGAATCTATGGCTACACCTTC.

The CDR3 loop is CASSFRDRTNTEAFF. The DNA of the CDR3 is TGTGCCAGCAGCTTCCGGGACAGGACGAACACTGAAGCTTTCTTT. V is TRBV7-8 and J is TRBJ1-1; 8 bases map to TRBD1. The CDR3 runs to 15 residues. CDR1 and CDR2 from the germline V gene are SGHVS and FQNEAQ. V lost 3 bases, J lost 1 base, and 4 bases stayed unmatched.

The CDR3, as DNA: TGTGCCAGCAGTTATACAGGGGGCTACGAGCAGTACTTC. Its protein is CASSYTGGYEQYF. The chain combines TRBV5-4 with TRBJ2-7; 8 nucleotides match TRBD1. CDR3 length: 13 amino acids. Losses at the gene ends were 5 bases for V and 3 bases for J; bases not matched to a gene: 4. The germline V gene has CDR1 SGHNT and CDR2 YYREEE (reference sequence).

CDR3 in DNA: TGTGCCAGCAGCGTGTATCAGGGATGGAACACTGAAGCTTTCTTT. It yields the protein CASSVYQGWNTEAFF. The chain combines TRBV11-2 with TRBJ1-1, with D maybe TRBD1 (5 bases). This CDR3 region has 15 residues. CDR1 SGHAT and CDR2 FQNNGV come from the germline V gene. V was pared by 5 bases and J by 1 base, with 14 bases between.

CDR3 amino acids: CASSIGGETQYF. The CDR3 coding sequence is TGTGCCAGTAGTATCGGAGGTGAGACCCAGTACTTC. This chain uses TRBV19 with TRBJ2-5; possible D gene TRBD2, 5 bases. Trimming pared 3 bases from V and 5 bases from J, leaving 7 bases between. Germline loops: CDR1 LNHDA, CDR2 SQIVND (reference sequence). The CDR3 runs to 12 residues.

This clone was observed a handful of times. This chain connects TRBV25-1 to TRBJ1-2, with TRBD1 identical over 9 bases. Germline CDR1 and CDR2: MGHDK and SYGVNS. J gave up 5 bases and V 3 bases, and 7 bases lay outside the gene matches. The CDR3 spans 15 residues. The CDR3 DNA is TGTGCCAGCAGTGATTGGGGACAGGGAAGATATGGCTACACCTTC. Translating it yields CASSDWGQGRYGYTF.

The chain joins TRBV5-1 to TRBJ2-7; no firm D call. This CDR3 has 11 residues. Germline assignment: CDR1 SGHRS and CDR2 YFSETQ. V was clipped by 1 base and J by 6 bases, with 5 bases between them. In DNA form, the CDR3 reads TGCGCCAGCAGCTTGACTGGCGAGCAGTACTTC. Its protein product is CASSLTGEQYF.

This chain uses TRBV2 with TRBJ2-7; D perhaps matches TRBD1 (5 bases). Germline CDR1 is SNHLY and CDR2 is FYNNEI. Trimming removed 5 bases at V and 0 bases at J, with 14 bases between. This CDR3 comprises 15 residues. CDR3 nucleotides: TGTGCCAGCAGTCCCCCCCCTGACAGCTCCTACGAGCAGTACTTC. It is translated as CASSPPPDSSYEQYF.

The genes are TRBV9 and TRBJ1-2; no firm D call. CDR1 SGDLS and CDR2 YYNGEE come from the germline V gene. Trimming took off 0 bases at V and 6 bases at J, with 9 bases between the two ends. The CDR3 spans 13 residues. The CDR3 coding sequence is TGTGCCAGCAGCGTAGTAGGGAGAGATGGCTACACCTTC. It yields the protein CASSVVGRDGYTF. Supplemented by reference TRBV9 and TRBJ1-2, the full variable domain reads DSGVTQTPKHLITATGQRVTLRCSPRSGDLSVYWYQQSLDQGLQFLIQYYNGEERAKGNILERFSAQQFPDLHSELNLSSLELGDSALYFCASSVVGRDGYTFGSGTRLTVV.

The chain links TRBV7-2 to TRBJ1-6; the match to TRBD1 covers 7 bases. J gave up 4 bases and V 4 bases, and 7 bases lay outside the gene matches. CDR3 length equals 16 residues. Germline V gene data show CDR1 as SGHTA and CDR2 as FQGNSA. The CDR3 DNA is TGTGCCAGCAGCTCCCGGGAGGGGGCTTATAATTCACCCCTCCACTTT. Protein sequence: CASSSREGAYNSPLHF.

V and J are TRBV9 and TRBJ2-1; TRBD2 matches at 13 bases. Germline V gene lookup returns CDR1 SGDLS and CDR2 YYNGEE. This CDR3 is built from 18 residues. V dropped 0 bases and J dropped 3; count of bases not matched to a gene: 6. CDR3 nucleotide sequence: TGTGCCAGCAGCGTAGTCCCGACTAGCGGGGGGTACTACAATGAGCAGTTCTTC. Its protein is CASSVVPTSGGYYNEQFF.

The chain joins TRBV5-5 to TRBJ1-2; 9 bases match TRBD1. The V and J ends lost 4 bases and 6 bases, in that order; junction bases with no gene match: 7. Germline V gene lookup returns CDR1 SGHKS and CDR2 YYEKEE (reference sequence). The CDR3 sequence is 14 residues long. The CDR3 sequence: CASSRATGGNGYTF. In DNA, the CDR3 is TGTGCCAGCAGCAGAGCGACAGGGGGTAATGGCTACACCTTC.

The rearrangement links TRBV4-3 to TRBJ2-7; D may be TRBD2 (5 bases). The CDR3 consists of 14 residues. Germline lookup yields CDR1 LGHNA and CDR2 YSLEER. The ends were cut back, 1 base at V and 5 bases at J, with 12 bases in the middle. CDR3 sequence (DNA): TGCGCCAGCAGCCAAGTGAGAGGGCGGAACGAGCAGTACTTC. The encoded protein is CASSQVRGRNEQYF.

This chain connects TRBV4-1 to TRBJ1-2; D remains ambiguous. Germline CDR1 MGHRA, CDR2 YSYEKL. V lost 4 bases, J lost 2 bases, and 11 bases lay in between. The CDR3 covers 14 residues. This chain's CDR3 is CASSLGSLNYGYTF. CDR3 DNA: TGCGCCAGCAGCCTCGGGTCCTTAAACTATGGCTACACCTTC.

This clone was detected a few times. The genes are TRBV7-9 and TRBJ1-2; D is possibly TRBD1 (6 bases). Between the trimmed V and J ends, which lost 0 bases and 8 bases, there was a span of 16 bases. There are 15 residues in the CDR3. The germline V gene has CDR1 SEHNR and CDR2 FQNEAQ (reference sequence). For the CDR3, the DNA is TGTGCCAGCAGCTTAGCGAACAGGGCTTTGGGGGGCTACACCTTC. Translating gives CASSLANRALGGYTF. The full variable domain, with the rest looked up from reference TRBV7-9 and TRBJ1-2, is DTGVSQNPRHKITKRGQNVTFRCDPISEHNRLYWYRQTLGQGPEFLTYFQNEAQLEKSRLLSDRFSAERPKGSFSTLEIQRTEQGDSAMYLCASSLANRALGGYTFGSGTRLTVV.

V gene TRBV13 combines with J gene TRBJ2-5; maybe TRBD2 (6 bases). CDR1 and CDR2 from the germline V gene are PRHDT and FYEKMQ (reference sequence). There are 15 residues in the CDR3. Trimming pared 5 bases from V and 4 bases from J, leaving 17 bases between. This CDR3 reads CASSPPTGSLETQYF. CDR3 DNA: TGTGCCAGCAGCCCCCCGACCGGGAGCTTAGAGACCCAGTACTTC.

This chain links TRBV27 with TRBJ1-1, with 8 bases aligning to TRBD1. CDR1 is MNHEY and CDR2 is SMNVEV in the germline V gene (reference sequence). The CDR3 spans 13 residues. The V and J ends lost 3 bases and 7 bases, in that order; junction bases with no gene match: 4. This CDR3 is CASSFGTGFEAFF. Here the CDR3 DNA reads TGTGCCAGCAGTTTCGGGACAGGATTTGAAGCTTTCTTT.

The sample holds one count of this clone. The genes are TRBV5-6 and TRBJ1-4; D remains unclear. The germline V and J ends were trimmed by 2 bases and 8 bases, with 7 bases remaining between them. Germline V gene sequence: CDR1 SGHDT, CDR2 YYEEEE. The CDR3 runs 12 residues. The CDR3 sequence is CASSFGGEKLFF. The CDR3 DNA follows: TGTGCCAGCAGCTTTGGTGGCGAAAAACTGTTTTTT.

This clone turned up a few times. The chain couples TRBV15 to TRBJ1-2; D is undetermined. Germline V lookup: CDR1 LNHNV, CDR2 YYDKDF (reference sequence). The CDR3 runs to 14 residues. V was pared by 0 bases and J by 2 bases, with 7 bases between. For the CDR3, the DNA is TGTGCCACCAGCAGAGATGCGGTGAACTATGGCTACACCTTC. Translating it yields CATSRDAVNYGYTF.

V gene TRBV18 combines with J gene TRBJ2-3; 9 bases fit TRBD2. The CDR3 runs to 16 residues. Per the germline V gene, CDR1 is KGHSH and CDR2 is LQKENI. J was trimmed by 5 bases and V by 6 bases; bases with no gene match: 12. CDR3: CASSPFSGGARDTQYF. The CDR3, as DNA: TGTGCCAGCTCGCCCTTTAGCGGGGGTGCAAGAGATACGCAGTATTTT.

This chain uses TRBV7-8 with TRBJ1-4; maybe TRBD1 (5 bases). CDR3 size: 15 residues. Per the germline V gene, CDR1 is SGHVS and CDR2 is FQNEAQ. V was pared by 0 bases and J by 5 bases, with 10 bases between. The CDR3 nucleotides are TGTGCCAGCAGCTTAGCCGGGGGATACAATGAAAAACTGTTTTTT. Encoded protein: CASSLAGGYNEKLFF.

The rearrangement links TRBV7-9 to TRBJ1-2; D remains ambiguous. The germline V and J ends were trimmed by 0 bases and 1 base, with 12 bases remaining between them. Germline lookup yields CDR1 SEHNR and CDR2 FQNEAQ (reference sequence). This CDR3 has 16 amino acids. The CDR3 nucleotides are TGTGCCAGCAGCTTAGCCCCGACGGAGTTTAACTATGGCTACACCTTC. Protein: CASSLAPTEFNYGYTF.

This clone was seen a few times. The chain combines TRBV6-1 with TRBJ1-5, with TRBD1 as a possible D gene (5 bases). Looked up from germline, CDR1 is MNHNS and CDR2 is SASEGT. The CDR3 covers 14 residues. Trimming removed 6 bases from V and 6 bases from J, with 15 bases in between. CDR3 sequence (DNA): TGTGCCAGCAGGGAAAGGGGCGCCAGTCAGCCCCAGCATTTT. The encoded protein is CASRERGASQPQHF.

CDR3 bases: TGTGCCAGCAGTTTGGGGGGGCGGACTGAAGCTTTCTTT. Translation: CASSLGGRTEAFF. The V and J genes are TRBV6-5 and TRBJ1-1, with D perhaps TRBD1 (6 bases). CDR1 MNHEY and CDR2 SVGAGI come from the germline V gene. This CDR3 has 13 residues. Trimming took off 4 bases at V and 5 bases at J, with 11 bases between the two ends.

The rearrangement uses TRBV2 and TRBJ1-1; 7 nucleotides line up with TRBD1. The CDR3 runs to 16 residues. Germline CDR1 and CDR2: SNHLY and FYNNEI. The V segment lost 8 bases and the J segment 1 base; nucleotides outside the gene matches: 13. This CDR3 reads CASVKNLGGRNTEAFF. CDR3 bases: TGTGCCAGCGTAAAAAATTTAGGGGGCCGGAACACTGAAGCTTTCTTT. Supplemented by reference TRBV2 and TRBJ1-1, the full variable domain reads EPEVTQTPSHQVTQMGQEVILRCVPISNHLYFYWYRQILGQKVEFLVSFYNNEISEKSEIFDDQFSVERPDGSNFTLKIRSTKLEDSAMYFCASVKNLGGRNTEAFFGQGTRLTVV.

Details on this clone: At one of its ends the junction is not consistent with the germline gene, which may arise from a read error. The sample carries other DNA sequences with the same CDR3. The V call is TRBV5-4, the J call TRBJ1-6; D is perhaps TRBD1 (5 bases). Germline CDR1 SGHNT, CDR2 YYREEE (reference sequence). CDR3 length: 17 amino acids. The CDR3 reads CASSPGDSSGYNSPLHF. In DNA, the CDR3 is TGTGCCAGCAGCCCCGGGGACTCCTCGGGGTATAATTCACCCCTCCATTTT. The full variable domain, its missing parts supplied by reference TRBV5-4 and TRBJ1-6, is ETGVTQSPTHLIKTRGQQVTLRCSSQSGHNTVSWYQQALGQGPQFIFQYYREEENGRGNFPPRFSGLQFPNYSSELNVNALELDDSALYLCASSPGDSSGYNSPLHFGNGTRLTVT.

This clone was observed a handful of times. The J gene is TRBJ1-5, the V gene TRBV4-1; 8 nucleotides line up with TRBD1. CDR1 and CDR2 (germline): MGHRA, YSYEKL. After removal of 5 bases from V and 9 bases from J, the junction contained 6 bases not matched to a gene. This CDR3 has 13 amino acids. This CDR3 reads CASSSQGGPPQHF. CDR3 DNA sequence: TGCGCCAGCAGCTCACAGGGGGGCCCGCCCCAGCATTTT.

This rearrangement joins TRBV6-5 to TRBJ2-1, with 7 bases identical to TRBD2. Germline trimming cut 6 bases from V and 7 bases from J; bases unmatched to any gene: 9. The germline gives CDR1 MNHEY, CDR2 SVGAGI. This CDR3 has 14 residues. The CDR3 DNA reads TGTGCCAGCAGCATAGCGGGTCCGGGGAATGAGCAGTTCTTC. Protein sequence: CASSIAGPGNEQFF.